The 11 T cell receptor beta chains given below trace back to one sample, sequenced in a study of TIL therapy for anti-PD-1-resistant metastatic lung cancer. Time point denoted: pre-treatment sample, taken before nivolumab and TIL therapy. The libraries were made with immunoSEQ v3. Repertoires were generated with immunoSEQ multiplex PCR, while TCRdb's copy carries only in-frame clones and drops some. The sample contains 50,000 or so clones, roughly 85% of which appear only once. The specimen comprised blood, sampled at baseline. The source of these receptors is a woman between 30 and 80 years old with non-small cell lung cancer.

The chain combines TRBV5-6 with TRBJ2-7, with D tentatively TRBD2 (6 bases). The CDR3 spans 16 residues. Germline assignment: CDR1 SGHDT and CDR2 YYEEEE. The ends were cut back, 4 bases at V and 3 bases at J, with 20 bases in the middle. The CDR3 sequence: CASSPGRGIELYEQYF. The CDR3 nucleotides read TGTGCCAGCAGCCCGGGGCGGGGAATCGAACTCTACGAGCAGTACTTC.

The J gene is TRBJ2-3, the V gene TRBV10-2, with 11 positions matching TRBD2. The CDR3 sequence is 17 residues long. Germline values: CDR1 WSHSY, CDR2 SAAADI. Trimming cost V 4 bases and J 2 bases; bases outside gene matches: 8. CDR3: CASSGTRLAGPTDTQYF. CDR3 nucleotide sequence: TGCGCCAGCAGTGGTACACGACTAGCGGGGCCCACAGATACGCAGTATTTT.

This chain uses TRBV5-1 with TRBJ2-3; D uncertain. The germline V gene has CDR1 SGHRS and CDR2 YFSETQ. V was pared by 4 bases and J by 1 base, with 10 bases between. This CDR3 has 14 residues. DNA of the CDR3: TGCGCCAGCAGCCCCGCCCGAGGCACAGATACGCAGTATTTT. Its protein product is CASSPARGTDTQYF.

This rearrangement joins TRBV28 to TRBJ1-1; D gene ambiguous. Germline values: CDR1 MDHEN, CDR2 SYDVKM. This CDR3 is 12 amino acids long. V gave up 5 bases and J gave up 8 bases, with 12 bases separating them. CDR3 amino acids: CASSIRKKEAFF. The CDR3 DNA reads TGTGCCAGCAGTATCCGGAAGAAGGAAGCTTTCTTT.

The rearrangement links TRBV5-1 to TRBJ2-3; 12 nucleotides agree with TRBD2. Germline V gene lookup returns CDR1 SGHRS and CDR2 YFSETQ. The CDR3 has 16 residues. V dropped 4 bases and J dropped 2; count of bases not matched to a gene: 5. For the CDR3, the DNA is TGCGCCAGCAGCCTAGGACTAGCGGGGTCCACAGATACGCAGTATTTT. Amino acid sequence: CASSLGLAGSTDTQYF.

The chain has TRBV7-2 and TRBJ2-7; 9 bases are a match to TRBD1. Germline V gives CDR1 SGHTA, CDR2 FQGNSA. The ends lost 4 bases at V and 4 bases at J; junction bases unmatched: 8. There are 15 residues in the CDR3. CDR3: CASSSIGQGLYEQYF. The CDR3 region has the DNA TGTGCCAGCAGCTCCATTGGACAGGGGTTATACGAGCAGTACTTC.

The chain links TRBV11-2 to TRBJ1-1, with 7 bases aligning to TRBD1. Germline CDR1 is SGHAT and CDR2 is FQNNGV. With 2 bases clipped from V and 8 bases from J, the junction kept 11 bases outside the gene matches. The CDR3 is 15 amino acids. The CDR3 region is CASSLPQGGLSEAFF. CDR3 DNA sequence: TGTGCCAGCAGCTTACCCCAGGGGGGGCTGTCAGAAGCTTTCTTT.

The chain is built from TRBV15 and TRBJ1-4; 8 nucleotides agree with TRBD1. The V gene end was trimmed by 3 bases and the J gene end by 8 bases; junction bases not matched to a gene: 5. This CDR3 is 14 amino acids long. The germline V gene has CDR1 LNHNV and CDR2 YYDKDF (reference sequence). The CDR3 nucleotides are TGTGCCACCAGCAGGGCAGGACAGGGCGAAAAACTGTTTTTT. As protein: CATSRAGQGEKLFF.

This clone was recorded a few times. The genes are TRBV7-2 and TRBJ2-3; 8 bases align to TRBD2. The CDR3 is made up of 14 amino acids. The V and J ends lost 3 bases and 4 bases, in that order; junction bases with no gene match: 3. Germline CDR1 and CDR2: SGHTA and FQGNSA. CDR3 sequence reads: CASSFSGGADTQYF. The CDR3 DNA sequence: TGTGCCAGCAGCTTTTCCGGGGGGGCAGATACGCAGTATTTT.

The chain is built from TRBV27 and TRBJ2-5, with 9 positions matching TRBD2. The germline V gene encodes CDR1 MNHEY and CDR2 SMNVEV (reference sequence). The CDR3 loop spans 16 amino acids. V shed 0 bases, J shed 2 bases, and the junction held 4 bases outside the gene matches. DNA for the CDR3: TGTGCCAGCAGTTTATCGCGACTAGCGGCTCAAGAGACCCAGTACTTC. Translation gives CASSLSRLAAQETQYF.

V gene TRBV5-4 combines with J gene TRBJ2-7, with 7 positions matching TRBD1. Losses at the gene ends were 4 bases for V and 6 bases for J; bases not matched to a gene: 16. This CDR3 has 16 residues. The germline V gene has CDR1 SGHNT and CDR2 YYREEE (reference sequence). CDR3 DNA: TGTGCCAGCAGCCCGGCAAGACAGGGTACTACCCTCGAGCAGTACTTC. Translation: CASSPARQGTTLEQYF.